The 32 T cell receptor beta chains below come from one sample, sequenced in a study of molecular identifiers for immune sequencing clone quantification. TCRdb called the PCR reads again in MiXCR, with one record for every CDR3 protein. This sample carries 40,000 to 65,000 distinct CDR3 sequences, 35% to 40% of them seen once, and the ten largest clones take 3% to 4.5%. Sequenced: naive CD8+ T cells from blood, with Jurkat cell RNA spiked in. The subset: FACS-sorted CD8+CD4-CCR7+CD45RA+ naive T cells. Every receptor here comes from a human donor in good health. Some libraries in this study had Jurkat cell RNA spiked in.

The chain carries TRBV5-1 and TRBJ2-5, with TRBD2 matching 9 bases. Losses at the gene ends were 0 bases for V and 5 bases for J; bases not matched to a gene: 11. Per the germline V gene, CDR1 is SGHRS and CDR2 is YFSETQ. The CDR3 covers 17 residues. The CDR3 DNA follows: TGCGCCAGCAGCTTGGCAGGGTCGCTAGCGGGACTGGAGACCCAGTACTTC. Protein sequence: CASSLAGSLAGLETQYF.

This clonotype was recorded only once. This chain links TRBV10-1 with TRBJ2-7; D is unresolved. CDR3 length equals 13 residues. CDR1 and CDR2 from the germline V gene are WNHNN and SYGVQD (reference sequence). Trimming stripped 4 bases from V and 4 bases from J, with 11 bases between. For the CDR3, the DNA is TGCGCCAGCAGTGCTGGGGAAGGGTACGAGCAGTACTTC. Amino acid sequence: CASSAGEGYEQYF.

This clonotype occurred many times. V usage is TRBV7-9 and J usage is TRBJ2-7; D unclear. The germline V gene encodes CDR1 SEHNR and CDR2 FQNEAQ (reference sequence). Trimming removed 5 bases from V and 3 bases from J, with 14 bases in between. The CDR3 is 14 amino acids. In nucleotides, the CDR3 is TGTGCCAGCAGCCTTCGGACCCCGAACTACGAGCAGTACTTC. Its translation: CASSLRTPNYEQYF.

About this clonotype: Since a much larger clone is just one base distant, this may be a read error. The rearrangement joins TRBV7-6 to TRBJ2-1; D not certain. The CDR3 is 13 amino acids. CDR1 and CDR2 from the germline V gene are SGHVS and FNYEAQ. The CDR3, as DNA: TGTGCCAGCAGGCTCAGCGAGTACAATGAGCAGTCCTTC. This encodes CASRLSEYNEQSF.

This sequence joins TRBV19 and TRBJ2-3, with 13 bases that match TRBD2. CDR1 is LNHDA, CDR2 SQIVND, per germline (reference sequence). The CDR3 extends over 17 amino acids. The junction had 7 bases not matched to a gene; V was cut back by 3 bases and J by 4 bases. For the CDR3, the DNA is TGTGCCAGTAGTATCTCGGGACTAGCGGGATATCCAGATACGCAGTATTTT. This gives the protein CASSISGLAGYPDTQYF.

About this clonotype itself: Given a much more abundant clone one base away, this may be a read error. The V and J genes are TRBV29-1 and TRBJ1-4; a weak D match, TRBD1 (5 bases). Germline V gene sequence: CDR1 SQVTM, CDR2 ANQGSEA. This CDR3 is built from 15 residues. CDR3 amino acids: CSDEDPGTAYPKLFF. CDR3 DNA: TGCAGCGATGAAGATCCCGGGACCGCTTACCCGAAACTGTTTTTT.

This clonotype was found a few times. The chain is built from TRBV4-3 and TRBJ2-5; 9 bases fit TRBD1. The trim removed 1 base at V and 1 base at J, leaving 1 base unmatched. The germline CDR1 and CDR2 sequences are LGHNA and YSLEER. The CDR3 runs 15 residues. The CDR3 loop reads CASSQGTGVQETQYF. The CDR3 bases are TGCGCCAGCAGCCAAGGGACAGGGGTCCAAGAGACCCAGTACTTC.

This chain connects TRBV4-2 to TRBJ2-7, with 12 bases that match TRBD2. Germline CDR1 and CDR2: LGHNA and YNFKEQ. The CDR3 extends over 17 amino acids. V lost 0 bases, J lost 5 bases, and 8 bases stayed unmatched. The CDR3 coding sequence is TGTGCCAGCAGCCAAGATCCCGGCGGACTAGCGGGAAACGAGCAGTACTTC. Translating it yields CASSQDPGGLAGNEQYF.

The chain couples TRBV3-1 to TRBJ2-2; perhaps TRBD2 as D (5 bases). Trimming shortened V by 4 bases and J by 2 bases, and 20 bases separated the two germline ends. Germline assignment: CDR1 LGHDT and CDR2 YNNKEL (reference sequence). The CDR3 is made up of 18 amino acids. The CDR3 loop reads CASSLLTSPGSNTGELFF. The CDR3 bases are TGTGCCAGCAGCCTACTGACCTCTCCGGGGTCAAACACCGGGGAGCTGTTTTTT.

This clonotype was seen a handful of times. The rearrangement uses TRBV20-1 and TRBJ2-5; perhaps D is TRBD1 or TRBD2 (5 bases each). Germline lookup yields CDR1 DFQATT and CDR2 SNEGSKA (reference sequence). V lost 0 bases and J lost 1, with 18 bases in between. The CDR3 runs to 17 residues. In nucleotides, the CDR3 is TGCAGTGCTAGAGAAGAGGGAAATTGGGGCCCCCAAGAGACCCAGTACTTC. It codes for CSAREEGNWGPQETQYF.

There are many counts of this clonotype. The chain has TRBV20-1 and TRBJ1-6; D call uncertain. The ends were cut back, 3 bases at V and 0 bases at J, with 9 bases in the middle. The CDR3 has 15 residues. Germline CDR1 reads DFQATT; CDR2 reads SNEGSKA (reference sequence). The CDR3: CSASPGSSYNSPLHF. CDR3 sequence (DNA): TGCAGTGCTAGCCCAGGATCCTCCTATAATTCACCCCTCCACTTT.

The V gene is TRBV4-3, the J gene TRBJ2-7; D possibly uses TRBD1 or TRBD2 (5 bases each). With 4 bases removed from V and 2 bases from J, the gap between germline ends came to 15 bases. This CDR3 region has 15 residues. Germline V gene data show CDR1 as LGHNA and CDR2 as YSLEER. Here the CDR3 DNA reads TGCGCCAGCAGCCCCGGACAAGCGACTACCTACGAGCAGTACTTC. Translating it yields CASSPGQATTYEQYF.

As to this clonotype: Germline and junction disagree at one end, which may indicate a read error. This chain joins TRBV7-6 and TRBJ2-3; perhaps TRBD2 as D (6 bases). The CDR3 runs to 16 residues. Germline CDR1 and CDR2: SGHVS and FNYEAQ. In DNA form, the CDR3 reads TGCGCCAGCAGCTTAGACGTGGGGGGTGCGGCAGCTACGCAGTATTTT. Residues: CASSLDVGGAAATQYF.

Written as DNA, the CDR3 is TGTGCCAGCAGTTACTCCCGGGACAGAATTTGGACCCAGTACTTC. Translation: CASSYSRDRIWTQYF. The chain uses TRBV6-5 and TRBJ2-5; 7 bases line up with TRBD1. This CDR3 has 15 residues. Germline assignment: CDR1 MNHEY and CDR2 SVGAGI. V lost 0 bases, J lost 7 bases, and 8 bases stayed unmatched.

J is TRBJ1-4 and V is TRBV7-6; no clear D gene. The CDR3 length is 14 residues. Germline loops: CDR1 SGHVS, CDR2 FNYEAQ. V lost 5 bases to trimming and J lost 0 bases, with 7 bases between them. The CDR3 here is CASSRDPTNEKLFF. Here the CDR3 DNA reads TGTGCCAGCAGCCGGGATCCAACTAATGAAAAACTGTTTTTT.

To note about this clonotype: The conserved phenylalanine or tryptophan normally closing the CDR3 is absent here, so this likely arose from a read error. This rearrangement joins TRBV24-1 to TRBJ2-2; D is unresolved. V was clipped by 1 base and J by 0 bases, with 11 bases between them. Germline values: CDR1 KGHDR, CDR2 SFDVKD. This CDR3 comprises 17 residues. CDR3 sequence: CATSDLGLTSNTGELFS. The CDR3 region has the DNA TGTGCCACCAGTGATTTAGGTTTAACATCGAACACCGGGGAGCTGTTTTCT.

The chain carries TRBV15 and TRBJ2-3, with TRBD2 matching 10 bases. CDR1 and CDR2 from the germline V gene are LNHNV and YYDKDF (reference sequence). Trimming at V came to 1 base and at J to 0 bases, leaving 4 bases not matched to a gene. CDR3 length: 17 amino acids. CDR3 protein: CATSRATLAGSTDTQYF. In nucleotides, the CDR3 is TGTGCCACCAGCAGAGCAACACTAGCGGGAAGCACAGATACGCAGTATTTT.

The V call is TRBV7-2, the J call TRBJ2-1, with 12 bases lining up with TRBD2. Trimming removed 4 bases from V and 8 bases from J; junction bases left unmatched: 12. CDR1 is SGHTA, CDR2 FQGNSA, per germline. The CDR3 runs 17 residues. The CDR3 DNA sequence: TGTGCCAGCAGCTGGAGGCCACTAGCGGGAGGACTGTATGAGCAGTTCTTC. Its protein product is CASSWRPLAGGLYEQFF. The full variable domain, its missing parts supplied by reference TRBV7-2 and TRBJ2-1, is GAGVSQSPSNKVTEKGKDVELRCDPISGHTALYWYRQSLGQGLEFLIYFQGNSAPDKSGLPSDRFSAERTGGSVSTLTIQRTQQEDSAVYLCASSWRPLAGGLYEQFFGPGTRLTVL.

This clonotype was counted between two and nine times. The CDR3 DNA reads TGTGCCAGCAGCTCGGGAGACCGGGGCGGGGAGCTGTTTTTT. Its translation is CASSSGDRGGELFF. This chain links TRBV7-9 with TRBJ2-2; weak D call: TRBD2 (6 bases). The CDR3 is 14 residues long. The germline gives CDR1 SEHNR, CDR2 FQNEAQ (reference sequence). V lost 4 bases, J lost 7 bases, and 13 bases lay in between.

The chain combines TRBV12-3 or TRBV12-4 with TRBJ2-3; tentatively, D is TRBD1 (6 bases). Trimming pared 3 bases from V and 3 bases from J, leaving 13 bases between. The CDR3 has 15 residues. The CDR3 sequence is CASSFSGDLTDTQYF. The DNA of the CDR3 is TGTGCCAGCAGTTTCTCAGGGGACCTTACAGATACGCAGTATTTT.

This clonotype was detected ten times or more. The CDR3 protein is CASTEGGLGNTEAFF. The CDR3 DNA is TGTGCCAGCACCGAAGGGGGCCTTGGAAACACTGAAGCTTTCTTT. This chain connects TRBV9 to TRBJ1-1; 7 positions agree with TRBD1. This CDR3 spans 15 amino acids. Germline CDR1 and CDR2: SGDLS and YYNGEE. With V trimmed by 6 bases and J by 2 bases, 10 bases remained unmatched.

This clonotype appeared a few times. J is TRBJ2-7 and V is TRBV20-1, with 8 bases that match TRBD1. Germline V lookup: CDR1 DFQATT, CDR2 SNEGSKA (reference sequence). The CDR3 extends over 14 amino acids. V shed 7 bases and J 6 bases; nucleotides not matched to a gene: 14. CDR3 DNA sequence: TGCAGTGGTAGGACAGGGAATCCTTCTGGCGAGCAGTACTTC. Translated, it gives CSGRTGNPSGEQYF.

This chain uses TRBV15 with TRBJ2-7; D is unresolved. The CDR3 loop spans 14 amino acids. Looked up from germline, CDR1 is LNHNV and CDR2 is YYDKDF (reference sequence). V gave up 8 bases and J gave up 1 base, with 15 bases separating them. The DNA for the CDR3 is TGTGCCACCGGCCCAATCCCGGAATCCTACGAGCAGTACTTC. The encoded protein is CATGPIPESYEQYF.

As regards this clonotype: This sequence may be a read error, since a much larger clone differs from it by one base. Without the conserved terminal phenylalanine or tryptophan, this CDR3 likely stems from a read error. J is TRBJ1-1 and V is TRBV7-9; 8 nucleotides agree with TRBD1. Losses at the gene ends were 4 bases for V and 11 bases for J; bases not matched to a gene: 6. The CDR3 totals 12 residues. The germline V gene has CDR1 SEHNR and CDR2 FQNEAQ (reference sequence). The CDR3 DNA is TGTGCCAGCAGCTGGGACAGGTCAGAGGCTTTCTCT. This encodes CASSWDRSEAFS.

This clonotype showed up just a few times. The genes are TRBV6-2 or TRBV6-3 and TRBJ1-1; TRBD1 matches at 8 bases. The V gene end was trimmed by 9 bases and the J gene end by 5 bases; junction bases not matched to a gene: 8. The CDR3 covers 13 residues. Looked up from germline, CDR1 is MNHEY and CDR2 is SVGEGT. The CDR3 spells CASLLRTGTEAFF. The CDR3 DNA sequence: TGTGCCAGTCTCCTTCGGACAGGGACTGAAGCTTTCTTT.

This clonotype showed up many times. The chain recombines TRBV7-2 with TRBJ2-7, with D perhaps assigned TRBD1 or TRBD2 (5 bases each). Germline V CDR1 and CDR2: SGHTA, FQGNSA. This CDR3 contains 14 residues. The germline V and J ends were trimmed by 6 bases and 2 bases, with 14 bases remaining between them. CDR3 bases: TGTGCCAGCAGGTTCCACGGGACCCCCTACGAGCAGTACTTC. It yields the protein CASRFHGTPYEQYF.

A few counts support this clonotype. This sequence joins TRBV5-6 and TRBJ2-6; D may correspond to TRBD1 or TRBD2 (5 bases each). Trimming took 2 bases from V and 0 from J, leaving 18 bases between them. The length of the CDR3 is 19 residues. CDR1 SGHDT and CDR2 YYEEEE come from the germline V gene. This CDR3 reads CASSFVGDHPLSGANVLTF. In DNA form, the CDR3 reads TGTGCCAGCAGCTTCGTGGGGGACCACCCTCTCTCTGGGGCCAACGTCCTGACTTTC. The whole variable domain, remainder taken from reference TRBV5-6 and TRBJ2-6, is DAGVTQSPTHLIKTRGQQVTLRCSPKSGHDTVSWYQQALGQGPQFIFQYYEEEERQRGNFPDRFSGHQFPNYSSELNVNALLLGDSALYLCASSFVGDHPLSGANVLTFGAGSRLTVL.

With respect to this clonotype: One end of the junction does not line up with germline, which may come from a read error. The chain links TRBV10-3 to TRBJ2-7; 10 bases match TRBD1. This CDR3 spans 14 amino acids. In germline, CDR1 is ENHRY, CDR2 SYGVKD. CDR3 DNA sequence: TGTGCCTTCAGGCCTCTGGGACAGGGGACCGAGCAGTACTTC. The encoded protein is CAFRPLGQGTEQYF.

Concerning this clonotype: A read error may account for a junction end that differs from germline. This chain connects TRBV20-1 to TRBJ1-5; possible D gene TRBD1, 6 bases. The CDR3 loop spans 13 amino acids. The germline CDR1 and CDR2 sequences are DFQATT and SNEGSKA (reference sequence). This CDR3 is CSAARGANQPQQF. DNA for the CDR3: TGCAGCGCTGCCCGGGGGGCCAATCAGCCCCAGCAATTT.

In this sample, this clonotype turned up a few times. The chain carries TRBV13 and TRBJ2-2, with D tentatively TRBD1 (5 bases). Looked up from germline, CDR1 is PRHDT and CDR2 is FYEKMQ (reference sequence). CDR3 length: 14 residues. V lost 3 bases, J lost 9 bases, and 14 bases lay in between. The CDR3 region is CASSFRTWSRELFF. CDR3 DNA: TGTGCCAGCAGCTTCAGGACATGGTCCCGGGAGCTGTTTTTT.

This sequence joins TRBV9 and TRBJ2-5, with D perhaps being TRBD1 or TRBD2 (5 bases each). From germline, CDR1 is SGDLS and CDR2 YYNGEE. V lost 2 bases to trimming and J lost 6 bases, with 17 bases between them. This CDR3 is 15 amino acids long. The CDR3 reads CASSVGTEAWKTQYF. The DNA of the CDR3 is TGTGCCAGCAGCGTGGGGACCGAAGCCTGGAAGACCCAGTACTTC.

This clonotype was recorded many times. The chain combines TRBV6-5 with TRBJ2-3; D is unresolved. Germline-derived CDR1 and CDR2 are MNHEY and SVGAGI. The ends were cut back, 10 bases at V and 0 bases at J, with 20 bases in the middle. The CDR3 is made up of 16 amino acids. The CDR3 DNA is TGTGCCACCCACATGTATGGAACCTCTAGCACAGATACGCAGTATTTT. Amino acid sequence: CATHMYGTSSTDTQYF.